What follows are 7 T cell receptor beta chains derived from one specimen sequenced in a study of OX40 agonist ivuxolimab in advanced cancers. Profiled with immunoSEQ multiplex PCR; TCRdb holds only in-frame clones, not every one. Found here are about 94,000 clones, about nine tenths of them singletons; the top ten hold 0.31%. The material was CD4+ or CD8+ T cells sorted from blood, obtained in a trial of the OX40 agonist ivuxolimab. The receptor set was obtained from an adult with an advanced solid tumor such as melanoma, head and neck, liver or kidney cancer.

This clone was seen a few times. The chain combines TRBV5-8 with TRBJ1-1; 7 bases align to TRBD1. The V gene's germline CDR1 is SGHTS and CDR2 YDEGEE. Germline trimming cut 2 bases from V and 8 bases from J; bases unmatched to any gene: 3. This CDR3 is built from 12 residues. CDR3 nucleotide sequence: TGTGCCAGCAGCTTAACACAGGGGGAAGCTTTCTTT. Its protein product is CASSLTQGEAFF.

The rearrangement uses TRBV6-6 and TRBJ2-3; perhaps TRBD1 as D (5 bases). Germline V gene data show CDR1 as MNHNY and CDR2 as SVGAGI (reference sequence). Trimming left V 6 bases short and J 0 bases short, with 10 bases between. The CDR3 runs to 14 residues. In DNA form, the CDR3 reads TGTGCCAGCAGCTCTGGGGCTAGCACAGATACGCAGTATTTT. It yields the protein CASSSGASTDTQYF.

The count of this clone is one. V usage is TRBV5-1 and J usage is TRBJ1-5; 8 bases are a match to TRBD1. CDR3 length: 15 amino acids. The J segment lost 4 bases and the V segment lost 0 bases, leaving 3 bases of the junction unmatched. Germline CDR1 SGHRS, CDR2 YFSETQ. The CDR3 DNA is TGCGCCAGCAGCTTGGACAGGGGGGGGAATCAGCCCCAGCATTTT. Encoded protein: CASSLDRGGNQPQHF. The whole variable domain, filled in from reference TRBV5-1 and TRBJ1-5, reads KAGVTQTPRYLIKTRGQQVTLSCSPISGHRSVSWYQQTPGQGLQFLFEYFSETQRNKGNFPGRFSGRQFSNSRSEMNVSTLELGDSALYLCASSLDRGGNQPQHFGDGTRLSIL.

To note about this clone: At one end the junction does not follow the germline gene, possibly because of a read error. This sequence joins TRBV6-6 and TRBJ2-7, with 12 bases aligning to TRBD1. The CDR3 is 15 residues long. Germline V lookup: CDR1 MNHNY, CDR2 SVGAGI (reference sequence). The CDR3 is CASSNSGTGGHEQYF. The CDR3 DNA follows: TGTGCCAGCAGTAACTCCGGGACAGGGGGCCACGAGCAGTACTTC.

This chain joins TRBV14 and TRBJ1-1; 10 bases are a match to TRBD1. After removal of 1 base from V and 4 bases from J, the junction contained 6 bases not matched to a gene. Per the germline V gene, CDR1 is SGHDN and CDR2 is FVKESK. The CDR3 has 16 residues. The CDR3 loop reads CASSQGTGGGSTEAFF. CDR3 nucleotides: TGTGCCAGCAGCCAAGGGACAGGGGGAGGGAGCACTGAAGCTTTCTTT.

This sequence joins TRBV7-2 and TRBJ1-1; 9 nucleotides align to TRBD1. J gave up 5 bases and V 5 bases, and 3 bases lay outside the gene matches. The CDR3 has 13 amino acids. In germline, CDR1 is SGHTA, CDR2 FQGNSA. As DNA, the CDR3 is TGTGCCAGCAGCGGGGACAGGGTGACTGAAGCTTTCTTT. As protein: CASSGDRVTEAFF.

The chain is built from TRBV5-1 and TRBJ2-3; D not resolved. Trimming stripped 2 bases from V and 0 bases from J, with 4 bases between. The CDR3 runs to 13 residues. Germline values: CDR1 SGHRS, CDR2 YFSETQ. CDR3 amino acids: CASSFYSTDTQYF. CDR3 in DNA: TGCGCCAGCAGCTTCTACAGCACAGATACGCAGTATTTT.